This passage covers 5 T cell receptor beta chains from one sample sequenced in a study of cytomegalovirus exposure and HLA in healthy donors. The PCR was carried out with 60 Vbeta primers and 13 Jbeta primers. TCRdb keeps only in-frame clones here, not all; method: immunoSEQ multiplex PCR. Recorded for this sample: 150,000 or so clones. The specimen sequenced was PBMCs. These TCRs come from a man aged 18 to 35 in good health and CMV-seronegative.

The chain uses TRBV29-1 and TRBJ2-1, with D possibly matching TRBD2 (6 bases). Germline CDR1 is SQVTM and CDR2 is ANQGSEA. Trimming removed 4 bases at V and 7 bases at J, with 8 bases between. This CDR3 spans 11 amino acids. CDR3 in DNA: TGCAGCGTTGGGGGGGAAAATGAGCAGTTCTTC. Translation: CSVGGENEQFF.

V gene TRBV7-3 combines with J gene TRBJ2-1; the match to TRBD2 covers 10 bases. V shed 1 base, J shed 4 bases, and the junction held 13 bases outside the gene matches. The germline CDR1 and CDR2 sequences are SGHTA and FQGTGA. The CDR3 is 19 amino acids. The chain's CDR3 is CASSLIPSGGLRSYNEQFF. CDR3 sequence (DNA): TGTGCCAGCAGCTTAATCCCTAGCGGGGGTCTCCGATCTTACAATGAGCAGTTCTTC. Full variable domain (remainder filled in from reference TRBV7-3 and TRBJ2-1): GAGVSQTPSNKVTEKGKYVELRCDPISGHTALYWYRQSLGQGPEFLIYFQGTGAADDSGLPNDRFFAVRPEGSVSTLKIQRTERGDSAVYLCASSLIPSGGLRSYNEQFFGPGTRLTVL.

The chain is built from TRBV5-5 and TRBJ1-4; perhaps TRBD1 as D (5 bases). CDR1 and CDR2 (germline): SGHKS, YYEKEE (reference sequence). V was cut by 1 base and J by 13 bases, with 11 bases left in between. The CDR3 runs 12 residues. DNA of the CDR3: TGTGCCAGCAGCTTGAGTACGGGGGGACTGTTTTTT. It translates to CASSLSTGGLFF. Full variable domain (missing parts from reference TRBV5-5 and TRBJ1-4): DAGVTQSPTHLIKTRGQQVTLRCSPISGHKSVSWYQQVLGQGPQFIFQYYEKEERGRGNFPDRFSARQFPNYSSELNVNALLLGDSALYLCASSLSTGGLFFGSGTQLSVL.

This chain joins TRBV7-2 and TRBJ1-3; no clear D gene. There are 15 residues in the CDR3. Per germline, CDR1 SGHTA and CDR2 FQGNSA. Trimming removed 2 bases at V and 0 bases at J, with 8 bases between. This CDR3 is CASSLRERSGNTIYF. Written as DNA, the CDR3 is TGTGCCAGCAGCTTACGGGAACGCTCTGGAAACACCATATATTTT. The whole variable domain, filled in from reference TRBV7-2 and TRBJ1-3, reads GAGVSQSPSNKVTEKGKDVELRCDPISGHTALYWYRQSLGQGLEFLIYFQGNSAPDKSGLPSDRFSAERTGGSVSTLTIQRTQQEDSAVYLCASSLRERSGNTIYFGEGSWLTVV.

The rearrangement joins TRBV27 to TRBJ2-5; D call uncertain. The end of the DNA fits TRBJ2-7 better, so the J call may be wrong. CDR1 is MNHEY, CDR2 SMNVEV, per germline (reference sequence). This CDR3 comprises 13 residues. CDR3 sequence reads: CASSFGGSYEQYF. CDR3 coding DNA: TGTGCCAGCAGTTTCGGCGGTTCCTACGAGCAGTACTTC.